This T cell receptor beta chain was sequenced in a study of T cell responses to AZD1222 COVID-19 vaccine. Findings of the study overall: Regions 160-218 and 743-854 held dominance among vaccine-associated CD4 TCRs, which spanned spike. Receipt of two AZD1222 doses was followed by a rise in Spike-specific TCR breadth and depth.

This clone was observed once. What it binds is unknown. Sequencing used immunoSEQ multiplex PCR; TCRdb keeps in-frame clones, though not all of them. This sample has some 180,000 clones, with around 94% found just once. V shed 4 bases and J 6 bases; nucleotides not matched to a gene: 6. The length of the CDR3 is 14 residues. CDR1 LGHDT and CDR2 YNNKEL come from the germline V gene (reference sequence). The V call is TRBV3-1 (or the pseudogene TRBV3-2), the J call TRBJ1-1; 9 bases fit TRBD1. The receptor's source is an adult who received the MenACWY meningococcal vaccine as a control. The sequencing used peripheral blood, collected 28 days after the second dose of the MenACWY control vaccine. CDR3 sequence: CASSRSDRGSEAFF. The DNA for the CDR3 is TGTGCCAGCAGCCGATCGGACAGGGGCTCTGAAGCTTTCTTT.